One sample yielded the 32 T cell receptor beta chains listed below, sequenced in a study of control samples from healthy donors and cancer patients. Assay: immunoSEQ multiplex PCR; the TCRdb copy retains only in-frame clones and omits some. The data hold fewer than 110,000 clones, with 85% to 90% observed a single time. Sequenced: blood. The receptors come from a man aged 30 to 45 in good health.

V usage is TRBV24-1 and J usage is TRBJ2-1, with TRBD2 matching over 15 bases. Germline V gene lookup returns CDR1 KGHDR and CDR2 SFDVKD. The CDR3 consists of 17 residues. J gave up 10 bases and V 0 bases, and 6 bases lay outside the gene matches. CDR3 nucleotide sequence: TGTGCCACCAGTGATTTGCCGGGGACTAGCGGGAGGAGGGAGCAGTTCTTC. Its translation is CATSDLPGTSGRREQFF.

The chain couples TRBV19 to TRBJ1-4; no reliable D call. The CDR3 sequence is 14 residues long. Trimming took 3 bases from V and 8 from J, leaving 13 bases between them. The germline gives CDR1 LNHDA, CDR2 SQIVND (reference sequence). Written as DNA, the CDR3 is TGTGCCAGTAGTATCTTAGGGTTTGAGGAAAAACTGTTTTTT. It encodes CASSILGFEEKLFF. Combining the CDR3 with reference TRBV19 and TRBJ1-4 gives the whole variable domain DGGITQSPKYLFRKEGQNVTLSCEQNLNHDAMYWYRQDPGQGLRLIYYSQIVNDFQKGDIAEGYSVSREKKESFPLTVTSAQKNPTAFYLCASSILGFEEKLFFGSGTQLSVL.

The sample holds one count of this clone. This chain links TRBV19 with TRBJ2-1; the D gene is possibly TRBD1 (6 bases). Trimming cost V 6 bases and J 1 base, with 19 bases left between them. The germline V gene has CDR1 LNHDA and CDR2 SQIVND (reference sequence). The CDR3 totals 17 residues. The CDR3: CASRLGTGTPSYNEQFF. The CDR3 nucleotides read TGTGCCAGTAGATTAGGAACCGGGACACCTTCCTACAATGAGCAGTTCTTC.

V gene TRBV21-1 combines with J gene TRBJ2-1. TRBV21-1 is flagged as a pseudogene. The CDR3 consists of 15 residues. The CDR3 spells CASSKVWDSYNEQFF. As DNA, the CDR3 is TGTGCCAGCAGCAAAGTATGGGACTCCTACAATGAGCAGTTCTTC.

The CDR3 spells CASSLGLGPGQRPYEQYF. Written as DNA, the CDR3 is TGTGCCAGCAGTTTAGGCTTGGGCCCGGGCCAACGGCCCTACGAGCAGTACTTC. The rearrangement links TRBV28 to TRBJ2-7; no reliable D call. The V and J ends lost 2 bases and 2 bases respectively, with 22 bases between them. This CDR3 comprises 18 residues. Germline V gene lookup returns CDR1 MDHEN and CDR2 SYDVKM.

This clone is a singleton in its sample. The chain carries TRBV6-2 or TRBV6-3 and TRBJ2-1; D gene uncertain. CDR3 length: 11 residues. CDR1 is MNHEY, CDR2 SVGEGT, per germline. V lost 2 bases and J 9 bases, leaving 5 bases between the germline ends. The CDR3, as DNA: TGTGCCAGCAGTTACGGTACTGAGCAGTTCTTC. Protein sequence: CASSYGTEQFF.

A single count supports this clone. This chain joins TRBV6-5 and TRBJ1-1; no reliable D call. The CDR3 runs 13 residues. Trimming shortened V by 2 bases and J by 4 bases, and 8 bases separated the two germline ends. Germline V gives CDR1 MNHEY, CDR2 SVGAGI. This CDR3 is CASSYTDSTEAFF. CDR3 DNA sequence: TGTGCCAGCAGTTACACTGACTCCACTGAAGCTTTCTTT.

The chain joins TRBV4-3 to TRBJ2-4, with 8 bases identical to TRBD1. This CDR3 contains 15 residues. CDR1 and CDR2 from the germline V gene are LGHNA and YSLEER. Trimming at V came to 4 bases and at J to 0 bases, leaving 2 bases not matched to a gene. The chain's CDR3 is CASSPGGAAKNIQYF. The CDR3, as DNA: TGCGCCAGCAGCCCAGGGGGCGCAGCCAAAAACATTCAGTACTTC.

There are a few counts of this clone. J is TRBJ1-3 and V is TRBV5-1; D is uncertain. V was clipped by 4 bases and J by 7 bases, with 12 bases between them. The V gene's germline CDR1 is SGHRS and CDR2 YFSETQ. The CDR3 spans 13 residues. CDR3 protein: CASSPDSANTIYF. DNA for the CDR3: TGCGCCAGCAGCCCTGACTCTGCGAACACCATATATTTT. The whole variable domain, remainder taken from reference TRBV5-1 and TRBJ1-3, is KAGVTQTPRYLIKTRGQQVTLSCSPISGHRSVSWYQQTPGQGLQFLFEYFSETQRNKGNFPGRFSGRQFSNSRSEMNVSTLELGDSALYLCASSPDSANTIYFGEGSWLTVV.

This clone was seen only once. V and J are TRBV19 and TRBJ2-6, with D perhaps assigned TRBD1 or TRBD2 (5 bases each). The CDR3 runs to 13 residues. The germline CDR1 and CDR2 sequences are LNHDA and SQIVND (reference sequence). V gave up 6 bases and J gave up 4 bases, with 7 bases separating them. CDR3 protein: CASRRDGANVLTF. For the CDR3, the DNA is TGTGCCAGTAGGAGGGACGGGGCCAACGTCCTGACTTTC.

J is TRBJ2-1 and V is TRBV5-6, with a possible D match to TRBD1 (6 bases). V lost 4 bases, J lost 5 bases, and 13 bases lay in between. This CDR3 has 14 residues. The germline V gene has CDR1 SGHDT and CDR2 YYEEEE. The CDR3 DNA sequence: TGTGCCAGCAGCCCGGGACAAGACAACAATGAGCAGTTCTTC. This translates into CASSPGQDNNEQFF.

This clone was detected only once. The chain is built from TRBV6-2 or TRBV6-3 and TRBJ1-5; TRBD1 matches 8 bases. Germline-derived CDR1 and CDR2 are MNHEY and SVGEGT. The CDR3 loop spans 17 amino acids. Trimming at V came to 5 bases and at J to 1 base, leaving 10 bases not matched to a gene. CDR3 DNA: TGTGCCAGCAGTCCGGGACAGGCCGGAAAAAGCAATCAGCCCCAGCATTTT. Translated, it gives CASSPGQAGKSNQPQHF.

The chain has TRBV6-4 and TRBJ2-1, with TRBD2 matching over 7 bases. Per germline, CDR1 MRHNA and CDR2 SNTAGT. The CDR3 sequence is 15 residues long. The V segment lost 8 bases and the J segment 2 bases; nucleotides outside the gene matches: 9. As DNA, the CDR3 is TGTGCCAGCGCTTCGACGGGGGGAACCTACAATGAGCAGTTCTTC. Translating it yields CASASTGGTYNEQFF.

V gene TRBV7-2 combines with J gene TRBJ1-1, with a weak D call TRBD1 (6 bases). The V end was cut by 1 base, the J end by 6 bases, with 9 bases between. This CDR3 has 13 residues. Germline CDR1 and CDR2: SGHTA and FQGNSA. CDR3 protein: CASSLGGAPEAFF. Written as DNA, the CDR3 is TGTGCCAGCAGCTTAGGGGGGGCGCCTGAAGCTTTCTTT.

The chain combines TRBV1 with TRBJ2-5. TRBV1 is an annotated pseudogene. This CDR3 is built from 13 residues. CDR3 sequence reads: CTSSPPPQETQYF. In DNA form, the CDR3 reads TGCACCAGCAGCCCCCCGCCTCAAGAGACCCAGTACTTC.

This chain joins TRBV6-5 and TRBJ2-3; 11 bases align to TRBD1. CDR3 length equals 15 residues. Germline V gene lookup returns CDR1 MNHEY and CDR2 SVGAGI. The V segment lost 0 bases and the J segment 5 bases; nucleotides outside the gene matches: 1. The CDR3 sequence: CASSYSGTGGDTQYF. DNA for the CDR3: TGTGCCAGCAGTTACTCAGGGACAGGGGGAGATACGCAGTATTTT.

V usage is TRBV5-1 and J usage is TRBJ2-4, with 8 bases identical to TRBD2. The J segment lost 5 bases and the V segment lost 4 bases, leaving 5 bases of the junction unmatched. Germline CDR1 is SGHRS and CDR2 is YFSETQ. The CDR3 loop spans 14 amino acids. This CDR3 is CASSPAGGENIQYF. DNA for the CDR3: TGCGCCAGCAGCCCCGCGGGGGGCGAAAACATTCAGTACTTC.

The chain couples TRBV10-1 to TRBJ2-1; 7 nucleotides line up with TRBD1. There are 15 residues in the CDR3. CDR1 is WNHNN and CDR2 is SYGVQD in the germline V gene (reference sequence). V shed 6 bases and J 4 bases; nucleotides not matched to a gene: 9. For the CDR3, the DNA is TGCGCCAGCAGCCCGGGACAGAAACTTTACAATGAGCAGTTCTTC. Its translation is CASSPGQKLYNEQFF.

This clone was seen only once. This chain uses TRBV5-1 with TRBJ2-7; D remains ambiguous. CDR3 length equals 15 residues. CDR1 is SGHRS, CDR2 YFSETQ, per germline. Trimming pared 0 bases from V and 2 bases from J, leaving 12 bases between. CDR3 residues: CASSLVYGDPYEQYV. The CDR3 coding sequence is TGCGCCAGCAGCTTGGTATATGGGGATCCCTACGAGCAGTACGTC.

The CDR3 sequence is CAWSSGTENSPLHF. Written as DNA, the CDR3 is TGTGCCTGGAGTTCCGGGACAGAGAATTCACCCCTCCACTTT. This chain links TRBV30 with TRBJ1-6; 7 nucleotides match TRBD1. V was clipped by 2 bases and J by 7 bases; unmatched bases: 5. Germline assignment: CDR1 GTSNPN and CDR2 SVGIG (reference sequence). There are 14 residues in the CDR3.

This chain uses TRBV9 with TRBJ1-2; D not resolved. Trimming took off 3 bases at V and 0 bases at J, with 6 bases between the two ends. This CDR3 is 13 amino acids long. Germline V gives CDR1 SGDLS, CDR2 YYNGEE. The CDR3 nucleotides read TGTGCCAGCAGCGGTGGATCTAACTATGGCTACACCTTC. Translated: CASSGGSNYGYTF.

This clone was detected only once. CDR3 residues: CASRDRDVSGNTIYF. For the CDR3, the DNA is TGCGCCAGCAGGGACAGGGATGTCTCTGGAAACACCATATATTTT. J is TRBJ1-3 and V is TRBV5-1; 8 nucleotides align to TRBD1. Germline trimming cut 5 bases from V and 0 bases from J; bases unmatched to any gene: 4. Germline V gene sequence: CDR1 SGHRS, CDR2 YFSETQ. This CDR3 contains 15 residues.

This clone was detected only a few times. The CDR3 here is CASSPRGWANEQFF. CDR3 sequence (DNA): TGTGCCAGCAGCCCGAGGGGTTGGGCCAATGAGCAGTTCTTC. The chain is built from TRBV7-8 and TRBJ2-1; possibly TRBD1 or TRBD2 for D (5 bases each). This CDR3 spans 14 amino acids. CDR1 SGHVS and CDR2 FQNEAQ come from the germline V gene. V shed 5 bases and J shed 6 bases, with 14 bases lying between them.

This sequence joins TRBV7-9 and TRBJ1-2; a possible D gene is TRBD1 (5 bases). V shed 1 base and J shed 7 bases, with 13 bases lying between them. Germline CDR1 SEHNR, CDR2 FQNEAQ (reference sequence). The CDR3 extends over 14 amino acids. The CDR3 nucleotides read TGTGCCAGCAGCTTAGAAAGGGGTTTGAGTGGCTACACCTTC. Residues: CASSLERGLSGYTF.

CDR3 sequence: CASSLSRGADGNTEAFF. CDR3 coding DNA: TGTGCCAGCAGTTTATCGCGGGGGGCTGATGGGAACACTGAAGCTTTCTTT. V and J are TRBV27 and TRBJ1-1; D possibly corresponds to TRBD1 (6 bases). The CDR3 has 17 amino acids. Trimming removed 0 bases from V and 1 base from J, with 15 bases in between. Germline CDR1 and CDR2: MNHEY and SMNVEV (reference sequence).

The chain links TRBV10-2 to TRBJ1-3; D may be TRBD1 (6 bases). This CDR3 region has 15 residues. With 6 bases removed from V and 0 bases from J, the gap between germline ends came to 12 bases. The germline gives CDR1 WSHSY, CDR2 SAAADI. The CDR3 reads CASREGHTSGNTIYF. CDR3 bases: TGCGCCAGCAGGGAGGGACACACCTCTGGAAACACCATATATTTT.

The V gene is TRBV3-1 (or the pseudogene TRBV3-2), the J gene TRBJ2-3, with 11 bases fitting TRBD2. The CDR3 runs to 17 residues. Germline V gives CDR1 LGHDT, CDR2 YNNKEL (reference sequence). The ends lost 0 bases at V and 2 bases at J; junction bases unmatched: 4. The chain's CDR3 is CASSQDQTSGTTDTQYF. DNA of the CDR3: TGTGCCAGCAGCCAAGATCAGACTAGCGGGACCACAGATACGCAGTATTTT.

The gene calls are TRBV7-3 and TRBJ2-3; no reliable D call. CDR3 length: 13 residues. Germline CDR1 and CDR2: SGHTA and FQGTGA. The V end lost 2 bases, the J end lost 2 bases, and 5 bases lay between the germline ends. CDR3: CASSLDFTDTQYF. The CDR3 DNA reads TGTGCCAGCAGCTTAGACTTCACAGATACGCAGTATTTT.

The CDR3 region has the DNA TGCGCCAGCAGCTTCTTAGGCGGGGGGGAGACCCAGTACTTC. Its translation is CASSFLGGGETQYF. The rearrangement joins TRBV5-1 to TRBJ2-5; 8 bases align to TRBD2. After removal of 2 bases from V and 5 bases from J, the junction contained 5 bases not matched to a gene. Germline V gives CDR1 SGHRS, CDR2 YFSETQ. The CDR3 has 14 amino acids.

The chain employs TRBV4-3 and TRBJ2-7, with TRBD1 matching 7 bases. This CDR3 contains 15 residues. CDR1 LGHNA and CDR2 YSLEER come from the germline V gene. V gave up 3 bases and J gave up 2 bases; unmatched junction bases: 7. Written as DNA, the CDR3 is TGCGCCAGCAGCCAGCGACAGGGTGGGCCCTACGAGCAGTACTTC. As protein: CASSQRQGGPYEQYF.

The V and J genes are TRBV23-1 and TRBJ1-3; 7 positions match TRBD1. TRBV23-1 is assigned to the ORF class and has an uncertain function. The junction had 12 bases not matched to a gene; V was cut back by 10 bases and J by 0 bases. The CDR3 runs to 16 residues. For the CDR3, the DNA is TGCGCCAACGCTGGACAGGATAATTACTCTGGAAACACCATATATTTT. Protein sequence: CANAGQDNYSGNTIYF.

This clone was picked up a small number of times. J is TRBJ2-6 and V is TRBV6-4; D unclear. The length of the CDR3 is 15 residues. The V end was cut by 2 bases, the J end by 0 bases, with 5 bases between. CDR1 and CDR2 from the germline V gene are MRHNA and SNTAGT. The CDR3 coding sequence is TGTGCCAGCAGTGACGACAACTCTGGGGCCAACGTCCTGACTTTC. The encoded protein is CASSDDNSGANVLTF.